Each of the 27 T cell receptor beta chains below was sequenced from the same sample in a study of CD8 T cells in ankylosing spondylitis. Regarding the study as a whole: Blood from ankylosing spondylitis patients appeared to carry a characteristic roughly 8-variant TCR beta motif.

TCRdb redid the calling of the 5' RACE reads with MiXCR, one entry per CDR3 protein. The sample includes 250,000 to 350,000 distinct CDR3 sequences, less than 9.5% of them seen just once. Their antigens remain unidentified. The material sequenced was blood, either unsorted or a sorted T cell fraction (not recorded which). These receptors all stem from a male donor with ankylosing spondylitis.

In its sample, this clonotype was seen a few times. The J gene is TRBJ1-2, the V gene TRBV5-1; a possible D gene is TRBD1 (6 bases). Trimming cost V 4 bases and J 4 bases, with 17 bases left between them. CDR3 size: 15 residues. From germline, CDR1 is SGHRS and CDR2 YFSETQ. The chain's CDR3 is CASSPEVLGAYGYTF. The CDR3 bases are TGCGCCAGCAGCCCGGAGGTGTTGGGGGCCTATGGCTACACCTTC.

This chain uses TRBV10-3 with TRBJ2-1; D is possibly TRBD1 (6 bases). The germline V and J ends were trimmed by 1 base and 8 bases, with 9 bases remaining between them. This CDR3 is 13 amino acids long. Germline V gene sequence: CDR1 ENHRY, CDR2 SYGVKD. This CDR3 is CAISEYRVDEQFF. The CDR3 nucleotides are TGTGCCATCAGTGAGTACAGGGTGGATGAGCAGTTCTTC.

This clonotype was seen many times. The CDR3 nucleotides are TGCAGTGCTAGGACTAGCGGGAGGCCCAGCTCCTACAATGAGCAGTTCTTC. This encodes CSARTSGRPSSYNEQFF. The rearrangement uses TRBV20-1 and TRBJ2-1; 13 positions match TRBD2. V was pared by 3 bases and J by 0 bases, with 5 bases of the junction left unmatched. Germline V gene lookup returns CDR1 DFQATT and CDR2 SNEGSKA (reference sequence). There are 17 residues in the CDR3.

The rearrangement links TRBV20-1 to TRBJ1-1, with D possibly matching TRBD1 (5 bases). In germline, CDR1 is DFQATT, CDR2 SNEGSKA (reference sequence). The CDR3 totals 13 residues. Trimming removed 2 bases from V and 2 bases from J, with 9 bases in between. The CDR3 protein is CSARSDRNTEAFF. Here the CDR3 DNA reads TGCAGTGCTAGATCCGACAGAAACACTGAAGCTTTCTTT.

This clonotype was found many times. The CDR3: CASSRWDTDTQYF. DNA of the CDR3: TGTGCCAGCAGTAGGTGGGACACAGATACGCAGTATTTT. J is TRBJ2-3 and V is TRBV27; D unclear. V was pared by 5 bases and J by 2 bases, with 8 bases between. The V gene's germline CDR1 is MNHEY and CDR2 SMNVEV (reference sequence). The CDR3 is 13 residues long.

This clonotype showed up just a few times. The J gene is TRBJ2-1, the V gene TRBV12-3 or TRBV12-4; 13 bases match TRBD2. V lost 7 bases to trimming and J lost 10 bases; unmatched junction nucleotides: 10. The CDR3 is 15 residues long. CDR3 sequence reads: CASKPGLAGADEQFF. The DNA of the CDR3 is TGTGCCAGCAAACCTGGACTAGCGGGAGCGGACGAGCAGTTCTTC.

A few counts support this clonotype. The chain recombines TRBV5-4 with TRBJ1-3, with D hard to call. The CDR3 consists of 14 residues. The V and J ends lost 4 bases and 8 bases respectively, with 16 bases between them. Germline-derived CDR1 and CDR2 are SGHNT and YYREEE (reference sequence). The CDR3 DNA sequence: TGTGCCAGCAGCCGGGAGCGCCGGGAGGACACCATATATTTT. Protein product: CASSRERREDTIYF.

This clonotype was seen a handful of times. The rearrangement uses TRBV6-5 and TRBJ2-2; D perhaps matches TRBD2 (5 bases). V was trimmed by 3 bases and J by 6 bases, leaving 23 bases between them. Germline CDR1 MNHEY, CDR2 SVGAGI. The CDR3 is 18 residues long. The CDR3 here is CASSYRGLDYPAAGELFF. The CDR3, as DNA: TGTGCCAGCAGTTATCGAGGGTTGGATTATCCGGCCGCCGGGGAGCTGTTTTTT.

J is TRBJ2-1 and V is TRBV5-1; D gene uncertain. V lost 4 bases and J 0 bases, leaving 11 bases between the germline ends. This CDR3 is built from 15 residues. Germline CDR1 reads SGHRS; CDR2 reads YFSETQ. CDR3 nucleotides: TGCGCCAGCAGCCCGGGCGACGGCTCCTACAATGAGCAGTTCTTC. Translated: CASSPGDGSYNEQFF.

V and J are TRBV5-1 and TRBJ1-5; possibly TRBD1 for D (5 bases). V gave up 4 bases and J gave up 7 bases, with 15 bases separating them. This CDR3 is 14 amino acids long. Per germline, CDR1 SGHRS and CDR2 YFSETQ. The CDR3 region has the DNA TGCGCCAGCAGCACAGGAGGACGAGGCCAGCCCCAGCATTTT. This encodes CASSTGGRGQPQHF.

This clonotype was observed many times. The chain has TRBV5-1 and TRBJ2-3; D may match TRBD1 or TRBD2 (5 bases each). V shed 0 bases and J shed 4 bases, with 9 bases lying between them. Germline V lookup: CDR1 SGHRS, CDR2 YFSETQ. This CDR3 has 14 residues. Written as DNA, the CDR3 is TGCGCCAGCAGCTTGGACGGGGCTGCAGATACGCAGTATTTT. Translating gives CASSLDGAADTQYF.

This chain connects TRBV10-3 to TRBJ2-5, with unresolved D. The CDR3 spans 15 residues. The germline V gene has CDR1 ENHRY and CDR2 SYGVKD. V shed 6 bases and J shed 1 base, with 15 bases lying between them. The chain's CDR3 is CAIRRATGPQETQYF. The CDR3 DNA reads as TGTGCCATCAGACGCGCGACCGGACCCCAAGAGACCCAGTACTTC.

This clonotype was seen a handful of times. CDR3 sequence (DNA): TGTGCCAGCAGCTTTGTAACAGGGGGCATCAATGAGCAGTTCTTC. Its translation: CASSFVTGGINEQFF. The chain employs TRBV11-2 and TRBJ2-1, with 9 bases that match TRBD1. V trimming: 3 bases; J trimming: 6 bases; junction bases outside the gene matches: 6. Germline V gene lookup returns CDR1 SGHAT and CDR2 FQNNGV. The CDR3 totals 15 residues.

This clonotype was detected ten times or more. The rearrangement uses TRBV11-2 and TRBJ2-7; 10 bases map to TRBD1. After removal of 4 bases from V and 3 bases from J, the junction contained 15 bases not matched to a gene. The CDR3 runs 18 residues. Germline V gives CDR1 SGHAT, CDR2 FQNNGV. The CDR3 sequence is CASSSSSPGQGFHYEQYF. As DNA, the CDR3 is TGTGCCAGCAGCTCTTCTTCGCCGGGACAGGGGTTTCACTACGAGCAGTACTTC.

V and J are TRBV11-2 and TRBJ2-7; 10 bases map to TRBD2. Per germline, CDR1 SGHAT and CDR2 FQNNGV. There are 14 residues in the CDR3. Unmatched junction bases numbered 8, after V lost 6 bases and J lost 6 bases. In nucleotides, the CDR3 is TGTGCCAGCAGACCTAGCGGGAGTAACGGCGAGCAGTACTTC. Translating it yields CASRPSGSNGEQYF. Drawing the rest from reference TRBV11-2 and TRBJ2-7, the complete variable domain is EAGVAQSPRYKIIEKRQSVAFWCNPISGHATLYWYQQILGQGPKLLIQFQNNGVVDDSQLPKDRFSAERLKGVDSTLKIQPAKLEDSAVYLCASRPSGSNGEQYFGPGTRLTVT.

The chain employs TRBV12-3 or TRBV12-4 and TRBJ1-5; D gene ambiguous. The CDR3 loop spans 14 amino acids. V dropped 4 bases and J dropped 2 bases, with 9 bases sitting between them. CDR3 sequence reads: CASSSHNGNQPQHF. The CDR3 nucleotides read TGTGCCAGCAGTTCCCATAACGGCAATCAGCCCCAGCATTTT.

This clonotype has just a few counts. The J gene is TRBJ2-1, the V gene TRBV24-1; 7 nucleotides align to TRBD2. Looked up from germline, CDR1 is KGHDR and CDR2 is SFDVKD. The ends lost 2 bases at V and 7 bases at J; junction bases unmatched: 10. This CDR3 is built from 16 residues. CDR3 sequence (DNA): TGTGCCACCAGTGATTCGGCGGGAGTCTGGCGTAATGAGCAGTTCTTC. Its protein product is CATSDSAGVWRNEQFF.

The rearrangement links TRBV10-2 to TRBJ1-2, with D tentatively TRBD1 (6 bases). Germline CDR1 and CDR2: WSHSY and SAAADI. The V end lost 0 bases, the J end lost 5 bases, and 22 bases lay between the germline ends. This CDR3 comprises 18 residues. The CDR3 coding sequence is TGCGCCAGCAGTGAGTCAAGGACAGCTAACCTTGGGGGTTATGGCTACACCTTC. This encodes CASSESRTANLGGYGYTF.

This clonotype was seen more than once but under ten times. The chain couples TRBV7-3 to TRBJ2-3; a weak D match, TRBD2 (6 bases). CDR1 is SGHTA and CDR2 is FQGTGA in the germline V gene. The length of the CDR3 is 16 residues. Between the trimmed V and J ends, which lost 4 bases and 4 bases, there was a span of 18 bases. For the CDR3, the DNA is TGTGCCAGCAGCTCGCGGAGGGCCGATCTTCCAGATACGCAGTATTTT. It is translated as CASSSRRADLPDTQYF.

This clonotype has only a few counts. The chain links TRBV14 to TRBJ2-7; tentatively, D is TRBD1 or TRBD2 (5 bases each). The germline CDR1 and CDR2 sequences are SGHDN and FVKESK. CDR3 length: 17 amino acids. The V and J ends lost 0 bases and 4 bases respectively, with 19 bases between them. DNA of the CDR3: TGTGCCAGCAGCCAAGACACATTTTGGGGGAGTGGGTACGAGCAGTACTTC. It is translated as CASSQDTFWGSGYEQYF.

This clonotype occurred many times. The germline gene is not matched at one end of the junction; a read error may be the cause. The chain joins TRBV7-7 to TRBJ2-2, with D perhaps matching TRBD2 (6 bases). Germline lookup yields CDR1 SSHAT and CDR2 FNYEAQ (reference sequence). The CDR3 has 16 residues. The CDR3 nucleotides are TGTGCTAGCAGCTTATATCCGGGGGCGAACACCGGGGAGCTGTTTTTT. It is translated as CASSLYPGANTGELFF.

The rearrangement uses TRBV21-1 and TRBJ1-4; the D segment call TRBD1 is taken from the table without a DNA check. TRBV21-1 is reported as a pseudogene. The CDR3 length is 21 residues. The CDR3 DNA reads TGTGCCAGCAGCAAAGCGCTTTCTCCGGGCAGGGGGCACGCGCTAGGCGAAAAACTGTTTTTT. This translates into CASSKALSPGRGHALGEKLFF.

This clonotype was found a few times. The chain employs TRBV7-9 and TRBJ2-5; TRBD1 matches at 8 bases. This CDR3 contains 12 residues. CDR1 is SEHNR, CDR2 FQNEAQ, per germline (reference sequence). Germline trimming cut 6 bases from V and 5 bases from J; bases unmatched to any gene: 2. CDR3 coding DNA: TGTGCCAGCAGATGGACAGGGGAGACCCAGTACTTC. Protein sequence: CASRWTGETQYF.

The V gene is TRBV5-1, the J gene TRBJ2-7, with a weak D call TRBD2 (6 bases). Germline values: CDR1 SGHRS, CDR2 YFSETQ. There are 15 residues in the CDR3. V gave up 2 bases and J gave up 0 bases, with 12 bases separating them. CDR3 protein: CASSFGSGSSYEQYF. Written as DNA, the CDR3 is TGCGCCAGCAGCTTCGGGAGCGGCAGCTCCTACGAGCAGTACTTC.

This clonotype was found a few times. The rearrangement joins TRBV7-9 to TRBJ2-5; 10 positions agree with TRBD2. The CDR3 totals 14 residues. Germline CDR1 and CDR2: SEHNR and FQNEAQ (reference sequence). With 5 bases clipped from V and 7 bases from J, the junction kept 7 bases outside the gene matches. The CDR3 coding sequence is TGTGCCAGCAGCCCCCTAGCGGGAGTGTGGACCCAGTACTTC. Amino acid sequence: CASSPLAGVWTQYF.

This clonotype appeared a few times. The chain combines TRBV6-1 with TRBJ1-2; TRBD1 might be the D (5 bases). Trimming pared 7 bases from V and 4 bases from J, leaving 25 bases between. The germline V gene encodes CDR1 MNHNS and CDR2 SASEGT. This CDR3 has 17 amino acids. As DNA, the CDR3 is TGTGCCAGCACCCTAGGGGCCTTTTCGACAGATAGCTATGGCTACACCTTC. Its protein product is CASTLGAFSTDSYGYTF.

The chain recombines TRBV4-3 with TRBJ2-2; maybe TRBD1 (6 bases). V was shortened by 5 bases and J by 10 bases, with 20 bases between the two germline ends. CDR3 length: 15 residues. Germline CDR1 and CDR2: LGHNA and YSLEER. CDR3 bases: TGCGCCAGCAGCAGTCAGGGGAAGAGTCGGGCGGAGCTGTTTTTT. Protein: CASSSQGKSRAELFF.